The rows below give T cell receptor beta chains drawn from one sample of a study of cytomegalovirus exposure and HLA in healthy donors. Sequencing used immunoSEQ multiplex PCR; TCRdb keeps in-frame clones, though not all of them. The sample holds around 110,000 clones; around three quarters are singletons and the top ten take around 0.9%. Specimen: PBMCs. The receptor set was obtained from a woman aged 25 to 39 in good health and CMV-seronegative. The CDR3 runs from the conserved cysteine through the conserved F or W. Each record gives: D gene, clone size, V gene, J gene, CDR3 protein, CDR3 DNA. D genes are given only for firm matches. Size is omitted from some rows. Given values are once, few, many or a class for expanded clones.

d_gene: NA; abundance: NA; v_gene: TRBV6-6; j_gene: TRBJ1-3; CDR3aa: CATLDGFTGNTIYF; CDR3nt: TGTGCCACCCTCGACGGGTTTACGGGAAACACCATATATTTT
d_gene: NA; abundance: NA; v_gene: TRBV5-1; j_gene: TRBJ1-2; CDR3aa: CASSFSGSINYGYTF; CDR3nt: TGCGCCAGCAGCTTCAGCGGGTCCATTAACTATGGCTACACCTTC
d_gene: NA; abundance: NA; v_gene: TRBV6-1; j_gene: TRBJ2-2; CDR3aa: CASSEYRTGELFF; CDR3nt: TGTGCCAGCAGTGAATACAGGACCGGGGAGCTGTTTTTT
d_gene: TRBD1; abundance: few; v_gene: TRBV6-1; j_gene: TRBJ2-7; CDR3aa: CASSEGRTGGYEYF; CDR3nt: TGTGCCAGCAGTGAAGGGAGGACAGGGGGATATGAGTACTTC
d_gene: NA; abundance: NA; v_gene: TRBV27; j_gene: TRBJ1-5; CDR3aa: CASSRDLGDSNQPQHF; CDR3nt: TGTGCCAGCAGCCGGGACTTGGGCGATAGCAATCAGCCCCAGCATTTT
d_gene: TRBD1; abundance: NA; v_gene: TRBV6-5; j_gene: TRBJ1-3; CDR3aa: CASSRGTDTGNTIYF; CDR3nt: TGTGCCAGCAGTCGAGGGACAGACACTGGAAACACCATATATTTT
d_gene: TRBD1; abundance: NA; v_gene: TRBV29-1; j_gene: TRBJ1-1; CDR3aa: CSVDDRGGTGGTNTEAFF; CDR3nt: TGCAGCGTTGATGACCGGGGGGGGACAGGGGGCACAAACACTGAAGCTTTCTTT
d_gene: NA; abundance: few; v_gene: TRBV19; j_gene: TRBJ2-1; CDR3aa: CASSISASGEQFF; CDR3nt: TGTGCCAGTAGTATCTCGGCGAGCGGGGAGCAGTTCTTC
d_gene: NA; abundance: NA; v_gene: TRBV6-5; j_gene: TRBJ1-2; CDR3aa: CASSYSKGGLVGYTF; CDR3nt: TGTGCCAGCAGTTACTCGAAAGGGGGATTAGTAGGCTACACCTTC
d_gene: TRBD1; abundance: NA; v_gene: TRBV5-1; j_gene: TRBJ1-5; CDR3aa: CASSPGQGSNQPQHF; CDR3nt: TGCGCCAGCAGCCCAGGACAGGGGAGCAATCAGCCCCAGCATTTT
d_gene: TRBD1; abundance: NA; v_gene: TRBV6-1; j_gene: TRBJ1-6; CDR3aa: CASSDHNGQGSSYNSPLHF; CDR3nt: TGTGCCAGCAGTGACCACAATGGACAGGGGAGCTCCTATAATTCACCCCTCCACTTT
d_gene: NA; abundance: NA; v_gene: TRBV18; j_gene: TRBJ1-2; CDR3aa: CASSPKSPDRIRNYGYTF; CDR3nt: TGTGCCAGCTCACCAAAGTCCCCCGACAGGATAAGAAACTATGGCTACACCTTC
d_gene: NA; abundance: NA; v_gene: TRBV18; j_gene: TRBJ2-7; CDR3aa: CASSQSLPSSYEQYF; CDR3nt: TGTGCCAGCTCACAGTCACTCCCAAGCTCCTACGAGCAGTACTTC
d_gene: NA; abundance: NA; v_gene: TRBV27; j_gene: TRBJ2-7; CDR3aa: CASSLSSDYSYEQYF; CDR3nt: TGTGCCAGCAGTTTATCTAGCGATTACTCCTACGAGCAGTACTTC
d_gene: NA; abundance: few; v_gene: TRBV4-3; j_gene: TRBJ1-1; CDR3aa: CASSQDRSGQEAFF; CDR3nt: TGCGCCAGCAGCCAAGATCGGTCAGGCCAAGAAGCTTTCTTT
d_gene: TRBD2; abundance: few; v_gene: TRBV6-6; j_gene: TRBJ2-7; CDR3aa: CASSTGLAGYEQYF; CDR3nt: TGTGCCAGCAGTACAGGACTAGCGGGGTACGAGCAGTACTTC
d_gene: NA; abundance: NA; v_gene: TRBV10-3; j_gene: TRBJ1-1; CDR3aa: CAIRGRDNTEAFF; CDR3nt: TGTGCCATTAGGGGGAGGGATAACACTGAAGCTTTCTTT
d_gene: TRBD2; abundance: NA; v_gene: TRBV29-1; j_gene: TRBJ2-3; CDR3aa: CSVPTQRGQTDTQYF; CDR3nt: TGCAGCGTTCCTACTCAGCGGGGGCAAACAGATACGCAGTATTTT
d_gene: TRBD1; abundance: NA; v_gene: TRBV2; j_gene: TRBJ1-2; CDR3aa: CASSVSDRGYNPYGYTF; CDR3nt: TGTGCCAGCAGTGTATCGGACAGGGGCTACAATCCCTATGGCTACACCTTC
d_gene: NA; abundance: NA; v_gene: TRBV4-2; j_gene: TRBJ1-2; CDR3aa: CASSQDWAASSNYGYTF; CDR3nt: TGTGCCAGCAGCCAAGATTGGGCAGCTTCGTCAAACTATGGCTACACCTTC
d_gene: NA; abundance: NA; v_gene: TRBV28; j_gene: TRBJ2-7; CDR3aa: CASSFSSYEQYF; CDR3nt: TGTGCCAGCAGTTTCTCTTCCTACGAGCAGTACTTC
d_gene: NA; abundance: NA; v_gene: TRBV4-3; j_gene: TRBJ2-3; CDR3aa: CASSQERQGGPDTQYF; CDR3nt: TGCGCCAGCAGCCAAGAAAGACAGGGAGGTCCAGATACGCAGTATTTT
d_gene: NA; abundance: once; v_gene: TRBV4-1; j_gene: TRBJ1-1; CDR3aa: CASSQQEPHTEAFF; CDR3nt: TGCGCCAGCAGCCAACAAGAGCCCCACACTGAAGCTTTCTTT
d_gene: TRBD1; abundance: NA; v_gene: TRBV19; j_gene: TRBJ1-4; CDR3aa: CASSGGTGNEKLFF; CDR3nt: TGTGCCAGTAGTGGCGGGACAGGGAATGAAAAACTGTTTTTT
d_gene: NA; abundance: NA; v_gene: TRBV30; j_gene: TRBJ1-5; CDR3aa: CAWSLADNQPQHF; CDR3nt: TGTGCCTGGTCTCTTGCGGACAATCAGCCCCAGCATTTT
d_gene: NA; abundance: NA; v_gene: TRBV6-5; j_gene: TRBJ2-5; CDR3aa: CASSYSLAATQYF; CDR3nt: TGTGCCAGCAGTTACTCGCTAGCCGCGACCCAGTACTTC
d_gene: NA; abundance: NA; v_gene: TRBV6-1; j_gene: TRBJ1-1; CDR3aa: CASSGQLGNTEAFF; CDR3nt: TGTGCCAGCAGTGGACAGCTAGGGAACACTGAAGCTTTCTTT
d_gene: NA; abundance: few; v_gene: TRBV6-6; j_gene: TRBJ1-5; CDR3aa: CASSYLAGGDQPQHF; CDR3nt: TGTGCCAGCAGTTACCTGGCGGGGGGCGATCAGCCCCAGCATTTT
d_gene: NA; abundance: NA; v_gene: TRBV27; j_gene: TRBJ2-7; CDR3aa: CASSSLPRAGSYEQYF; CDR3nt: TGTGCCAGCAGTTCCCTGCCTAGGGCAGGGTCCTACGAGCAGTACTTC
d_gene: NA; abundance: NA; v_gene: TRBV27; j_gene: TRBJ2-7; CDR3aa: CASSLFGNEQYF; CDR3nt: TGTGCCAGCAGTTTATTCGGGAACGAGCAGTACTTC
d_gene: TRBD2; abundance: NA; v_gene: TRBV5-6; j_gene: TRBJ2-7; CDR3aa: CASSSDGLAGNSYEQYF; CDR3nt: TGTGCCAGCAGCTCAGATGGACTAGCGGGGAATTCCTACGAGCAGTACTTC
d_gene: NA; abundance: NA; v_gene: TRBV6-5; j_gene: TRBJ2-7; CDR3aa: CASSYSAGDSYEQYF; CDR3nt: TGTGCCAGCAGTTACTCGGCAGGGGACTCCTACGAGCAGTACTTC
d_gene: NA; abundance: NA; v_gene: TRBV18; j_gene: TRBJ1-1; CDR3aa: CASSPRARGSINRDTEAFF; CDR3nt: TGTGCCAGCTCACCACGCGCCCGGGGAAGTATCAACCGTGACACTGAAGCTTTCTTT
d_gene: NA; abundance: NA; v_gene: TRBV7-7; j_gene: TRBJ2-3; CDR3aa: CASSSDSSTDTQYF; CDR3nt: TGTGCTAGCAGCTCGGACAGTAGCACAGATACGCAGTATTTT
d_gene: TRBD1; abundance: NA; v_gene: TRBV29-1; j_gene: TRBJ1-4; CDR3aa: CSVGQGATNEKLFF; CDR3nt: TGCAGCGTAGGCCAGGGGGCAACTAATGAAAAACTGTTTTTT
d_gene: NA; abundance: NA; v_gene: TRBV30; j_gene: TRBJ1-5; CDR3aa: CAWSTGVNQPQHF; CDR3nt: TGTGCCTGGAGTACGGGGGTCAATCAGCCCCAGCATTTT
d_gene: TRBD1; abundance: NA; v_gene: TRBV6-5; j_gene: TRBJ1-2; CDR3aa: CASSPIFTGGSGYTF; CDR3nt: TGTGCCAGCAGTCCCATCTTTACAGGGGGCTCTGGCTACACCTTC
d_gene: NA; abundance: NA; v_gene: TRBV30; j_gene: TRBJ1-4; CDR3aa: CAWSGPYYREKLFF; CDR3nt: TGTGCCTGGAGTGGACCATACTACAGGGAAAAACTGTTTTTT
d_gene: NA; abundance: few; v_gene: TRBV30; j_gene: TRBJ1-4; CDR3aa: CAWSRRQLSFVNEKLFF; CDR3nt: TGTGCCTGGAGTCGGCGGCAGTTGAGCTTTGTTAATGAAAAACTGTTTTTT
d_gene: TRBD1; abundance: few; v_gene: TRBV25-1; j_gene: TRBJ1-2; CDR3aa: CASSTIGQAYYGYTF; CDR3nt: TGTGCCAGCAGTACCATTGGACAGGCTTACTATGGCTACACCTTC
d_gene: NA; abundance: NA; v_gene: TRBV30; j_gene: TRBJ1-2; CDR3aa: CAWSGFPNYGHTF; CDR3nt: TGTGCCTGGAGTGGGTTCCCTAACTATGGCCACACCTTC
d_gene: NA; abundance: NA; v_gene: TRBV15; j_gene: TRBJ1-3; CDR3aa: CATSIDRTGNTIYF; CDR3nt: TGTGCCACCAGTATCGACAGAACTGGAAACACCATATATTTT
d_gene: NA; abundance: few; v_gene: TRBV6-1; j_gene: TRBJ2-1; CDR3aa: CASSEQSGGLNEQFF; CDR3nt: TGTGCCAGCAGTGAACAGTCAGGGGGGCTCAATGAGCAGTTCTTC
d_gene: NA; abundance: NA; v_gene: TRBV27; j_gene: TRBJ1-2; CDR3aa: CASSSSRERGYGYTF; CDR3nt: TGTGCCAGCAGTTCCTCCAGGGAAAGGGGATATGGCTACACCTTC
d_gene: TRBD1; abundance: once; v_gene: TRBV5-1; j_gene: TRBJ2-1; CDR3aa: CASSLGTGSSYNEQFF; CDR3nt: TGCGCCAGCAGCCTCGGGACAGGGAGCTCCTACAATGAGCAGTTCTTC
d_gene: TRBD1; abundance: NA; v_gene: TRBV29-1; j_gene: TRBJ1-2; CDR3aa: CSVDRSGTDGYTF; CDR3nt: TGCAGCGTTGATAGGTCCGGGACAGATGGCTACACCTTC
d_gene: NA; abundance: NA; v_gene: TRBV7-9; j_gene: TRBJ1-5; CDR3aa: CASSFTSSQPQHF; CDR3nt: TGTGCCAGCAGCTTTACATCCTCTCAGCCCCAGCATTTT
d_gene: NA; abundance: NA; v_gene: TRBV2; j_gene: TRBJ1-1; CDR3aa: CASSLQGETEAFF; CDR3nt: TGTGCCAGCAGCCTACAGGGCGAAACTGAAGCTTTCTTT
d_gene: NA; abundance: NA; v_gene: TRBV29-1; j_gene: TRBJ1-1; CDR3aa: CIAGDTEAFF; CDR3nt: TGCATCGCCGGGGACACTGAAGCTTTCTTT
d_gene: NA; abundance: NA; v_gene: TRBV10-3; j_gene: TRBJ1-1; CDR3aa: CATGGMNTEAFF; CDR3nt: TGTGCCACCGGGGGAATGAACACTGAAGCTTTCTTT
d_gene: TRBD1; abundance: NA; v_gene: TRBV7-2; j_gene: TRBJ1-2; CDR3aa: CASSLGQGNYGYTF; CDR3nt: TGTGCCAGCAGCCTCGGACAGGGGAACTATGGCTACACCTTC
d_gene: NA; abundance: NA; v_gene: TRBV19; j_gene: TRBJ1-1; CDR3aa: CASSRWLGEDTEAFF; CDR3nt: TGTGCCAGTAGTAGATGGTTGGGTGAGGACACTGAAGCTTTCTTT
d_gene: NA; abundance: NA; v_gene: TRBV7-2; j_gene: TRBJ1-1; CDR3aa: CASSINSGLNTEAFF; CDR3nt: TGTGCCAGCAGCATCAACTCAGGGTTGAACACTGAAGCTTTCTTT